The 6 T cell receptor beta chains reported below all come from one sample, sequenced in a study of radiotherapy plus CTLA-4 blockade in lung cancer. TCRdb's table, derived via immunoSEQ multiplex PCR, lists solely in-frame clones and lacks some. The table has approximately 14,000 clones, less than 75% seen once. The specimen comprised peripheral blood, sampled from a patient treated with radiotherapy plus ipilimumab. The receptors were sampled from a human donor with non-small cell lung cancer whose response to radiotherapy plus ipilimumab could not be evaluated.

CDR3 coding DNA: TGTGCCAGTAGTGCCTTACAGGGGGTAAGCACAGATACGCAGTATTTT. Protein sequence: CASSALQGVSTDTQYF. The chain uses TRBV19 and TRBJ2-3; 8 nucleotides match TRBD1. Germline-derived CDR1 and CDR2 are LNHDA and SQIVND (reference sequence). The CDR3 has 16 residues. Trimming cost V 5 bases and J 0 bases; bases outside gene matches: 7.

The V call is TRBV5-4, the J call TRBJ2-1; tentative D call: TRBD2 (5 bases). There are 16 residues in the CDR3. V was clipped by 0 bases and J by 1 base, with 11 bases between them. CDR1 and CDR2 from the germline V gene are SGHNT and YYREEE (reference sequence). The CDR3 DNA follows: TGTGCCAGCAGCTTGGGCGGTGGGGAGTCCTACAATGAGCAGTTCTTC. Its translation is CASSLGGGESYNEQFF.

This chain links TRBV9 with TRBJ2-3; 7 positions match TRBD2. In germline, CDR1 is SGDLS, CDR2 YYNGEE. The CDR3 is 18 amino acids. Trimming took 1 base from V and 5 from J; bases not matched to a gene: 16. In nucleotides, the CDR3 is TGTGCCAGCAGCGTAAATCCGACCGGACTAGTATTTAAAGATACGCAGTATTTT. The encoded protein is CASSVNPTGLVFKDTQYF.

This clone was detected only once. This chain uses TRBV15 with TRBJ2-1; 12 bases map to TRBD1. The germline CDR1 and CDR2 sequences are LNHNV and YYDKDF (reference sequence). The V segment lost 3 bases and the J segment 7 bases; nucleotides outside the gene matches: 16. This CDR3 has 19 amino acids. In nucleotides, the CDR3 is TGTGCCACCAGCAGCCACATTTGGGGTCCGGGACAGGGGGCGAATGAGCAGTTCTTC. As protein: CATSSHIWGPGQGANEQFF.

The chain recombines TRBV5-1 with TRBJ1-3, with 11 bases fitting TRBD1. The germline gives CDR1 SGHRS, CDR2 YFSETQ. J gave up 4 bases and V 2 bases, and 5 bases lay outside the gene matches. This CDR3 contains 16 residues. The CDR3, as DNA: TGCGCCAGCAGCTTCGGGACAGGGGGTCGCGGAAACACCATATATTTT. As protein: CASSFGTGGRGNTIYF.

V usage is TRBV14 and J usage is TRBJ2-5, with D perhaps TRBD1 (5 bases). The CDR3 contains 15 residues. From germline, CDR1 is SGHDN and CDR2 FVKESK. V was trimmed by 4 bases and J by 5 bases, leaving 17 bases between them. The CDR3 DNA reads as TGTGCCAGCAGCCGGGATTCAGGGTCAGCGGAGACCCAGTACTTC. This encodes CASSRDSGSAETQYF.